This is a list of T cell receptor beta chains from one sample in a study of blood T cell repertoires in COVID-19. The method was immunoSEQ multiplex PCR; TCRdb's version includes in-frame clones alone and lacks a portion of them. Counted here are over 300,000 clones, 85% to 90% occurring once; the ten biggest clones make up more than 0.9%. Specimen: PBMCs or T cells enriched from blood (not recorded which). Every receptor here comes from a woman in her 30s with acute COVID-19. The CDR3 runs from the conserved cysteine through the conserved F or W. Fields, in order: clone size, V gene, CDR3 protein. Clone size is given for some rows only: seen once, a few or many times, or a class if the clone is expanded.

>.|TRBV20-1
CSVGQVPQHF
>few|TRBV5-5
CASTRRVVFDSYEQYF
>once|TRBV15
CATSSYRAGVDTEAFF
>.|TRBV5-1
CASSKLAGVFDEQYF
>.|TRBV24-1
CATSDYGYGYTF
>few|TRBV27
CASSQNLDRPLYNSPLHF
>.|TRBV30
CAWKLGRDNYTF
>.|TRBV30
CAWSGGQNYGYTF
>.|TRBV25-1
CASSSDRGQVGELFF
>once|TRBV7-8
CASSSRQGGSKETQYF
>.|TRBV4-1
CASSQVLSGYTEAFF
>once|TRBV7-9
CASSQINYGYTF
>.|TRBV3-1/TRBV3-2
CASSPRGQFNYGYTF
>.|TRBV11-3
CASSLYQTYEQYF
>.|TRBV18
CASSPYSGQANTEAFF
>once|TRBV2
CASSEAPSGGQETQYF
>.|TRBV30
CAWSWDRALAGGSYNEQFF
>.|TRBV4-1
CASSRDQGAPGYTF
>.|TRBV6-5
CASRLPGQGYYEQYF
>.|TRBV24-1
CATSDNTLGRGHEQFF
>once|TRBV29-1
CSVRPAADTQYF
>.|TRBV18
CASSPFRGTNEKLFF
>once|TRBV5-4
CASSPPTGNTEAFF
>few|TRBV10-3
CAIGGLAGLGSYNEQFF
>.|TRBV7-2
CASSLEENRVTQYF
>.|TRBV25-1
CASSESGTYNEQFF
>.|TRBV6-1
CASSEIRGNQPQHF
>.|TRBV12-3/TRBV12-4
CASSYTQEKLFF
>.|TRBV7-2
CASSPQRGQNEQYF
>.|TRBV11-1
CASSKTGRNTEAFF
>.|TRBV6-1
CASSEFPGQGSYEQYF
>few|TRBV9
CASSVVGSGGSGDTQYF
>.|TRBV6-6
CASSYSHSAYGYTF
>.|TRBV19
CASGRLGFVMTGGTDTQYF
>.|TRBV5-5
CASSPGDRGKEKLFF
>.|TRBV6-5
CASSYTSGGSTDTQYF
>once|TRBV5-5
CASSLLGQGAGEQYF
>.|TRBV4-3
CASSQETTGGPNTGELFF
>once|TRBV30
CAWDPAAGGYTF
>.|TRBV27
CASSSYYTDTQYF
>.|TRBV5-1
CASSFSGGIYNEQFF